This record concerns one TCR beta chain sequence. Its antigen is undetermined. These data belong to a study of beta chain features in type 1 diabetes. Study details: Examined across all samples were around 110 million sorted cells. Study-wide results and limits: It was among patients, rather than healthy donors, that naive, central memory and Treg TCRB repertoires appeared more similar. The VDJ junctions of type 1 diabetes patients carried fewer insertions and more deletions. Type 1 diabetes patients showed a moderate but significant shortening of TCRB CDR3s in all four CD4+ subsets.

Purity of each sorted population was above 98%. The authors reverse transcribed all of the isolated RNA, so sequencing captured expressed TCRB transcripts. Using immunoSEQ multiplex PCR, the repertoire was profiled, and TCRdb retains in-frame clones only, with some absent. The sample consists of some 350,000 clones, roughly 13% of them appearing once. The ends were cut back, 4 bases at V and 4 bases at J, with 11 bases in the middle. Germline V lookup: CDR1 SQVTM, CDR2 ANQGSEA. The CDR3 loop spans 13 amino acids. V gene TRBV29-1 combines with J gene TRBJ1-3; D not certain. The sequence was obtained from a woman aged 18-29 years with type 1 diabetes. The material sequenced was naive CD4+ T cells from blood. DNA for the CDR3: TGCAGCGTTGCGGAGGTTGCGGGAAACACCATATATTTT. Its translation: CSVAEVAGNTIYF. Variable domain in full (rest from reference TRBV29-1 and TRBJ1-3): SAVISQKPSRDICQRGTSLTIQCQVDSQVTMMFWYRQQPGQSLTLIATANQGSEATYESGFVIDKFPISRPNLTFSTLTVSNMSPEDSSIYLCSVAEVAGNTIYFGEGSWLTVV.